This T cell receptor beta chain was identified during a study of blood T cell repertoires in COVID-19. The method was immunoSEQ multiplex PCR; TCRdb's version includes in-frame clones alone and lacks a portion of them. Among some 95,000 clones listed, about 91% were seen once. Material for sequencing was peripheral blood. This TCR derives from a human donor with active COVID-19. The donor label of this sample is uncertain.

This CDR3 reads CASSLSQGDTQYF. CDR3 DNA: TGTGCCAGCAGCTTAAGCCAGGGAGATACGCAGTATTTT. The rearrangement links TRBV7-2 to TRBJ2-3, with D possibly matching TRBD1 (5 bases). The germline V gene has CDR1 SGHTA and CDR2 FQGNSA. V was cut by 2 bases and J by 5 bases, with 8 bases left in between. The CDR3 covers 13 residues.